Listed below are T cell receptor beta chains from one sample, sequenced in a study of shared clonotypes between healthy human individuals. Method: immunoSEQ multiplex PCR; TCRdb's copy keeps in-frame clones and lacks some. This table holds over a million clones, roughly 96% found once. The sequencing sample was made of naive CD4+ T cells sorted from blood. These TCRs come from a man aged 30 to 45 in good health. Both conserved end residues are part of each CDR3. A D gene is named only where the DNA matches it firmly. The size entry is marked missing in some rows and otherwise reads once, few, many or a size class.

- | TRBJ1-1 | 13 | TRBV19 | TRBD1 | CASNQGVGTEAFF | TGTGCCAGTAATCAGGGGGTAGGTACTGAAGCTTTCTTT
- | TRBJ2-1 | 14 | TRBV28 | - | CASSPQGAYNEQFF | TGTGCCAGCAGTCCCCAGGGAGCCTACAATGAGCAGTTCTTC
- | TRBJ1-2 | 10 | TRBV29-1 | - | CSVSDYGYTF | TGCAGCGTTTCGGACTATGGCTACACCTTC
- | TRBJ2-1 | 13 | TRBV27 | - | CATRQAPPNEQFF | TGTGCCACCCGGCAGGCCCCACCCAATGAGCAGTTCTTC
- | TRBJ2-2 | 12 | TRBV27 | - | CASSLSTGELFF | TGTGCCAGCAGTTTAAGCACCGGGGAGCTGTTTTTT
- | TRBJ2-7 | 15 | TRBV7-2 | - | CASSSTSGRIYEQYF | TGTGCCAGCAGCTCCACTTCAGGGCGGATCTACGAGCAGTACTTC
- | TRBJ1-2 | 15 | TRBV25-1 | - | CASSVEIGGGYGYTF | TGTGCCAGCAGTGTGGAGATCGGGGGGGGCTATGGCTACACCTTC
- | TRBJ2-3 | 12 | TRBV18 | - | CASSPATDTQYF | TGTGCCAGCTCACCGGCTACAGATACGCAGTATTTT
once | TRBJ2-5 | 12 | TRBV25-1 | - | CASAKTQETQYF | TGTGCCAGCGCAAAGACTCAAGAGACCCAGTACTTC
- | TRBJ1-2 | 15 | TRBV7-3 | TRBD1 | CASSSGQGASYGYTF | TGTGCCAGCAGCTCAGGACAGGGGGCAAGTTATGGCTACACCTTC
- | TRBJ2-2 | 15 | TRBV6-5 | - | CASSYGTPNTGELFF | TGTGCCAGCAGTTACGGGACCCCGAACACCGGGGAGCTGTTTTTT
- | TRBJ2-2 | 16 | TRBV5-8 | - | CASSSGRAGNTGELFF | TGTGCCAGCAGCTCCGGGCGAGCAGGGAACACCGGGGAGCTGTTTTTT
- | TRBJ2-1 | 11 | TRBV20-1 | - | CSARGGYEQFF | TGCAGTGCTAGGGGCGGTTATGAGCAGTTCTTC
- | TRBJ2-3 | 15 | TRBV5-4 | TRBD2 | CASSLGLAGGDTQYF | TGTGCCAGCAGCTTAGGACTAGCGGGAGGAGATACGCAGTATTTT
- | TRBJ2-5 | 11 | TRBV27 | - | CASSLGGTQYF | TGTGCCAGCAGTTTAGGGGGGACCCAGTACTTC
- | TRBJ2-7 | 13 | TRBV7-9 | - | CASSPRGSYEQYF | TGTGCCAGCAGCCCGAGGGGGTCCTACGAGCAGTACTTC
- | TRBJ2-3 | 15 | TRBV11-3 | - | CASSLEAGGTDTQYF | TGTGCCAGCAGCCTAGAGGCAGGGGGCACAGATACGCAGTATTTT